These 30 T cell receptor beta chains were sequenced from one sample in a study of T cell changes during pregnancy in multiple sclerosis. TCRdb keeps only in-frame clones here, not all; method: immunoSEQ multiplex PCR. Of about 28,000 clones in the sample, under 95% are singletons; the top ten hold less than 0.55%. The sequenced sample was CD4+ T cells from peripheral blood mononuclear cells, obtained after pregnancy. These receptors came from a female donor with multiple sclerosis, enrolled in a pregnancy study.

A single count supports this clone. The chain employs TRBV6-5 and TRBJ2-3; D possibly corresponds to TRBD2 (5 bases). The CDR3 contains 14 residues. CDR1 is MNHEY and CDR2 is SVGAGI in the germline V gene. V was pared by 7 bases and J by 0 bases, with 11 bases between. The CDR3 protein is CASKAGVSTDTQYF. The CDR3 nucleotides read TGTGCCAGCAAAGCCGGGGTCAGCACAGATACGCAGTATTTT.

The CDR3 protein is CASSLDLNEQFF. Here the CDR3 DNA reads TGTGCCAGCAGCTTGGACTTGAATGAGCAGTTCTTC. The chain couples TRBV9 to TRBJ2-1, with D maybe TRBD2 (5 bases). Trimming removed 4 bases from V and 7 bases from J, with 9 bases in between. Germline-derived CDR1 and CDR2 are SGDLS and YYNGEE. This CDR3 contains 12 residues.

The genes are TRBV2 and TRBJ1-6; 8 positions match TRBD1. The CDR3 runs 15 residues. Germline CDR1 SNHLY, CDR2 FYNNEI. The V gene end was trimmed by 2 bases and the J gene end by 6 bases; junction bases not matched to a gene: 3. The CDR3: CASSEQGAGNSPLHF. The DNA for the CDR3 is TGTGCCAGCAGTGAACAGGGGGCAGGTAATTCACCCCTCCACTTT. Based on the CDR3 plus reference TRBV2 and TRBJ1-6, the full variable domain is EPEVTQTPSHQVTQMGQEVILRCVPISNHLYFYWYRQILGQKVEFLVSFYNNEISEKSEIFDDQFSVERPDGSNFTLKIRSTKLEDSAMYFCASSEQGAGNSPLHFGNGTRLTVT.

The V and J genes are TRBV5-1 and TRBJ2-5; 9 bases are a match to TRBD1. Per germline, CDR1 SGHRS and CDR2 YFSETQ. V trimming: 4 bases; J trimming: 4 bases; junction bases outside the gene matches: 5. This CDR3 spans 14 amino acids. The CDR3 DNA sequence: TGCGCCAGCAGCAAACGACAGGGGGGAGAGACCCAGTACTTC. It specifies CASSKRQGGETQYF.

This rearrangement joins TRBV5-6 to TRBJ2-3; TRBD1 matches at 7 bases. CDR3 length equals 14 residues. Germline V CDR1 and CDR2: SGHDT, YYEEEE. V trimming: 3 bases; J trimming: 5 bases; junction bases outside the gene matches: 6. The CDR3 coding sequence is TGTGCCAGCAGCTCCACAGGGGTAAGAGATACGCAGTATTTT. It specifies CASSSTGVRDTQYF.

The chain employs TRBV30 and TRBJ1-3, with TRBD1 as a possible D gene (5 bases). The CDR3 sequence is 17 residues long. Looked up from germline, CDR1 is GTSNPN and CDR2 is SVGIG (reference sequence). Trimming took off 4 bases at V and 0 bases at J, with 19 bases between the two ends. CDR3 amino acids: CAWMTVLGRHSGNTIYF. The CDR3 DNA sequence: TGTGCCTGGATGACAGTGTTGGGGCGCCACTCTGGAAACACCATATATTTT.

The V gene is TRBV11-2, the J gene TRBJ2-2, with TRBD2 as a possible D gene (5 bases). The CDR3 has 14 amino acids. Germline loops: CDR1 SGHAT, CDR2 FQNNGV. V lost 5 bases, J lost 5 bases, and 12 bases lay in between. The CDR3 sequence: CASSPGVGTGELFF. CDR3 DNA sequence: TGTGCCAGCAGCCCCGGGGTTGGAACCGGGGAGCTGTTTTTT.

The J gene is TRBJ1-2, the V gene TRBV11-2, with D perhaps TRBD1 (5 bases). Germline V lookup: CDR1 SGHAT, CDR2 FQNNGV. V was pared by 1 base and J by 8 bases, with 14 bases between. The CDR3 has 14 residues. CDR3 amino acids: CASSLGQGVGGYTF. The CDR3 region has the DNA TGTGCCAGCAGCTTAGGGCAAGGGGTGGGAGGCTACACCTTC.

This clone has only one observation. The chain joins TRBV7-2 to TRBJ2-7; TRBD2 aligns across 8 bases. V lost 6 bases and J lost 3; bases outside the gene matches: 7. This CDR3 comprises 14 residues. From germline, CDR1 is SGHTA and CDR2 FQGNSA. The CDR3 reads CASSPAGTSYEQYF. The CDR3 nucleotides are TGTGCCAGCAGTCCGGCAGGGACTAGCTACGAGCAGTACTTC.

In DNA form, the CDR3 reads TGCGCCAGCAGCTTGGTCGGAGGAGATCAGCCCCAGCATTTT. As protein: CASSLVGGDQPQHF. The genes are TRBV5-1 and TRBJ1-5; D is undetermined. V was trimmed by 0 bases and J by 5 bases, leaving 9 bases between them. Germline CDR1 is SGHRS and CDR2 is YFSETQ. The CDR3 spans 14 residues.

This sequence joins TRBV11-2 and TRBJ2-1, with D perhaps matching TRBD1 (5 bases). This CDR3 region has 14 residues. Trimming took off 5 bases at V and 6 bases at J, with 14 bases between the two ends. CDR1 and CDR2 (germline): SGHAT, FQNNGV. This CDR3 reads CASSPGLEFNEQFF. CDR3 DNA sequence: TGTGCCAGCAGCCCAGGGCTAGAGTTCAATGAGCAGTTCTTC.

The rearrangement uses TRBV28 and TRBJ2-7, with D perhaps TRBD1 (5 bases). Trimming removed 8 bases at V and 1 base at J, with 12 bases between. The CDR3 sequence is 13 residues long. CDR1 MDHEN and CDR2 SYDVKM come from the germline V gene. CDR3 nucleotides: TGTGCCAGCCTAAATGGGGCGTCCTACGAGCAGTACTTC. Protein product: CASLNGASYEQYF.

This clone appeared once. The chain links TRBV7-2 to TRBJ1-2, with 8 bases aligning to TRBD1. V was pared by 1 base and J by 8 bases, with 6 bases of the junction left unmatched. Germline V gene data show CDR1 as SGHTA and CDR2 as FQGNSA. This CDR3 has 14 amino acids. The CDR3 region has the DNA TGTGCCAGCAGCTTAGACAACAGGGGGACCGGCTACACCTTC. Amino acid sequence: CASSLDNRGTGYTF.

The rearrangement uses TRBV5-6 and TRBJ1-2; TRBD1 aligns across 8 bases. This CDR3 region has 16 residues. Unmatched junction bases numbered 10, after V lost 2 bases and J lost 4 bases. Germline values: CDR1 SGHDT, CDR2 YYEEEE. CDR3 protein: CASSFPDRAVVYGYTF. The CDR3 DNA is TGTGCCAGCAGCTTTCCGGACAGGGCCGTTGTCTATGGCTACACCTTC.

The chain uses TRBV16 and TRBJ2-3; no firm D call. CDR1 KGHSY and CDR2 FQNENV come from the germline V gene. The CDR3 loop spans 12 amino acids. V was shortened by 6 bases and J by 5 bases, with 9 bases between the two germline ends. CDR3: CASSPRRDTQYF. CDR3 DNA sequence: TGTGCCAGCAGTCCGCGTAGAGATACGCAGTATTTT.

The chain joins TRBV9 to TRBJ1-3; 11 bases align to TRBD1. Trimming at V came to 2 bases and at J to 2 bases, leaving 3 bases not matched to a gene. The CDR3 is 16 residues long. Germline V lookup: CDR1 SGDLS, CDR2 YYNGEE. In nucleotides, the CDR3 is TGTGCCAGCAGCGTGGGGACAGGGGGACCTGGAAACACCATATATTTT. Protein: CASSVGTGGPGNTIYF.

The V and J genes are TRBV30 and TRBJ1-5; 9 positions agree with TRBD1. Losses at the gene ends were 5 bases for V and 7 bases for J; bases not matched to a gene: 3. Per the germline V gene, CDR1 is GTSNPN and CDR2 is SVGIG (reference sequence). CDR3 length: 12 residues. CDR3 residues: CAWDRGGQPQHF. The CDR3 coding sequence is TGTGCCTGGGACAGGGGGGGCCAGCCCCAGCATTTT. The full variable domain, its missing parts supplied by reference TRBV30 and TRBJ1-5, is SQTIHQWPATLVQPVGSPLSLECTVEGTSNPNLYWYRQAAGRGLQLLFYSVGIGQISSEVPQNLSASRPQDRQFILSSKKLLLSDSGFYLCAWDRGGQPQHFGDGTRLSIL.

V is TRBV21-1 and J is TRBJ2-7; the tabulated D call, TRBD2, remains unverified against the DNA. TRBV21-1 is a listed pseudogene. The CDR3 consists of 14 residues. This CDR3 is CASSEGFRSYEQYF. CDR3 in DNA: TGTGCCAGCAGCGAGGGCTTCCGCTCCTACGAGCAGTACTTC.

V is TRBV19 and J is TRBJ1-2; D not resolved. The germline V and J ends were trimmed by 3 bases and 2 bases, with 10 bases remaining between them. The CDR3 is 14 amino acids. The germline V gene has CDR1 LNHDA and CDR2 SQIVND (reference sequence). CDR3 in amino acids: CASSMEPGNYGYTF. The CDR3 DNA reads TGTGCCAGTAGTATGGAACCCGGGAACTATGGCTACACCTTC.

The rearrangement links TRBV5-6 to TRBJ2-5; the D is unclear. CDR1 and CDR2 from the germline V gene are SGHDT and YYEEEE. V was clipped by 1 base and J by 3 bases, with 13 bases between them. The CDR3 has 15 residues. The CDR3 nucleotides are TGTGCCAGCAGCTTGATTAGTGGCCAGGAAGAGACCCAGTACTTC. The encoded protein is CASSLISGQEETQYF.

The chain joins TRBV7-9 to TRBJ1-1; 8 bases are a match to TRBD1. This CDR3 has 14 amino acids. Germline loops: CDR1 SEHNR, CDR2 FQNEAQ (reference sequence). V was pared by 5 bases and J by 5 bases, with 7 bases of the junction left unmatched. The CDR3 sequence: CASSPQGAWTEAFF. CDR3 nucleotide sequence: TGTGCCAGCAGCCCTCAGGGGGCTTGGACTGAAGCTTTCTTT.

The CDR3 DNA reads as TGTGCCAGCAGCGCCCACAGGGGGCTTGGAAACACCATATATTTT. Its translation: CASSAHRGLGNTIYF. V gene TRBV5-5 combines with J gene TRBJ1-3; TRBD1 aligns across 9 bases. The junction had 5 bases not matched to a gene; V was cut back by 4 bases and J by 3 bases. CDR3 size: 15 residues. From germline, CDR1 is SGHKS and CDR2 YYEKEE (reference sequence).

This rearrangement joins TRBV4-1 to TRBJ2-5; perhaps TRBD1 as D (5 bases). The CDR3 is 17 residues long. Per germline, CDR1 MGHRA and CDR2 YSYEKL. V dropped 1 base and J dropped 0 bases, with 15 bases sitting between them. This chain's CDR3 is CASSQGAQTVYQETQYF. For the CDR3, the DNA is TGCGCCAGCAGCCAAGGAGCTCAGACAGTGTACCAAGAGACCCAGTACTTC.

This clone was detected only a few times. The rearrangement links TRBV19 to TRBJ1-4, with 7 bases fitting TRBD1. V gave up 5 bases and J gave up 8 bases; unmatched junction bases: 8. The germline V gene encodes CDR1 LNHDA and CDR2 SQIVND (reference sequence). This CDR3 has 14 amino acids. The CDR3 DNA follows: TGTGCCAGTAGTCTCAGGGGGGCAGCCGAAAAACTGTTTTTT. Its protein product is CASSLRGAAEKLFF.

This CDR3 is CASSYQTGRKNEQYF. The CDR3 DNA reads as TGTGCCAGCAGTTACCAGACAGGGAGAAAGAACGAGCAGTACTTC. V usage is TRBV6-6 and J usage is TRBJ2-7; 7 positions match TRBD1. Germline V gene sequence: CDR1 MNHNY, CDR2 SVGAGI (reference sequence). This CDR3 has 15 amino acids. V lost 2 bases, J lost 5 bases, and 9 bases stayed unmatched.

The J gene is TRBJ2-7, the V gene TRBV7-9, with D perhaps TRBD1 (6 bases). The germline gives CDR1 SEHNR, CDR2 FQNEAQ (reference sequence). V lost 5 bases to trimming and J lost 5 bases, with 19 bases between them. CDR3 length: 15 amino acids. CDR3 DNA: TGTGCCAGCAGCAACCCGCAGGGGTCTGGCCACGAGCAGTACTTC. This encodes CASSNPQGSGHEQYF.

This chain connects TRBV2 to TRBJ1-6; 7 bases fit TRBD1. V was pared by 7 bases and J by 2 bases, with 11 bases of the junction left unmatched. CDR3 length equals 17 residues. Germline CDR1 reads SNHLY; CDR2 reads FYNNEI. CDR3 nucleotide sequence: TGTGCCAGCAATAAGTTTAGGGACAGAGCCTATAATTCACCCCTCCACTTT. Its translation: CASNKFRDRAYNSPLHF.

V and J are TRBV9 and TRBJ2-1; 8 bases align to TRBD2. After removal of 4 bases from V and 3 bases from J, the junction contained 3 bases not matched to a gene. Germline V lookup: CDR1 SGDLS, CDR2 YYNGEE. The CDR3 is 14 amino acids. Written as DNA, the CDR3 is TGTGCCAGCAGCCCGGGGGGGGGCTACAATGAGCAGTTCTTC. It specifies CASSPGGGYNEQFF. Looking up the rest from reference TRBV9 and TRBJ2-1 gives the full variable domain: DSGVTQTPKHLITATGQRVTLRCSPRSGDLSVYWYQQSLDQGLQFLIQYYNGEERAKGNILERFSAQQFPDLHSELNLSSLELGDSALYFCASSPGGGYNEQFFGPGTRLTVL.

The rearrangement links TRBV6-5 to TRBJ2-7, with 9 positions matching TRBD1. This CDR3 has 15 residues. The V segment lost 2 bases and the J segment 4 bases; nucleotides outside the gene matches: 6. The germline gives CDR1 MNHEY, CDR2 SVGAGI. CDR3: CASSYHGQGIYEQYF. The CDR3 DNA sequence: TGTGCCAGCAGTTACCACGGACAGGGGATTTACGAGCAGTACTTC.

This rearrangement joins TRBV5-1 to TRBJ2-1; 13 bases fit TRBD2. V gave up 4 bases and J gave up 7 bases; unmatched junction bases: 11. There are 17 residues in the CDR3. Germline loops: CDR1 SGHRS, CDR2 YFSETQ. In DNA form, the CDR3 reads TGCGCCAGCAGCAAATACGCCGGGACTAGCGGGGCAAATGAGCAGTTCTTC. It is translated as CASSKYAGTSGANEQFF.